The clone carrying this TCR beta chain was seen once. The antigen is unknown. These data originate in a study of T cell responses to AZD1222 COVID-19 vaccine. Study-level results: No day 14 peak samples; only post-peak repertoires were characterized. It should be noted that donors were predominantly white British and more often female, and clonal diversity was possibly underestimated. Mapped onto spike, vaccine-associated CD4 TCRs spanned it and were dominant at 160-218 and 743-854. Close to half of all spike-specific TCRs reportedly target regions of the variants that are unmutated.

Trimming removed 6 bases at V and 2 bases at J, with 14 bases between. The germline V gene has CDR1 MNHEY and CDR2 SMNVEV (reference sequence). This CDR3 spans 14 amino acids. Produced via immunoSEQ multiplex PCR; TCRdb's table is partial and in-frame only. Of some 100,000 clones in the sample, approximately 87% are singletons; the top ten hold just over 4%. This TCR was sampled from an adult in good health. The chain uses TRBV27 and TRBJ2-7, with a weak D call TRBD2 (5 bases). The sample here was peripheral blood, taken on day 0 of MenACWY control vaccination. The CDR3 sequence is CASRKSGAAYEQYF. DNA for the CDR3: TGTGCCAGCAGGAAGAGCGGTGCCGCCTACGAGCAGTACTTC.